This passage covers 8 T cell receptor beta chains from one sample sequenced in a study of T cell responses to AZD1222 COVID-19 vaccine. Sequencing was performed with immunoSEQ multiplex PCR; in TCRdb, only in-frame clones are kept and a portion is missing. Counted here are tens of thousands of clones, approximately 90% occurring once; the ten biggest clones make up around 1.5%. Sequencing was performed on peripheral blood, taken on day 0 of AZD1222 vaccination. The source of these receptors is an adult in good health.

The chain couples TRBV19 to TRBJ2-5; 7 nucleotides agree with TRBD2. The CDR3 sequence is 16 residues long. Germline V lookup: CDR1 LNHDA, CDR2 SQIVND (reference sequence). With 4 bases clipped from V and 4 bases from J, the junction kept 12 bases outside the gene matches. This CDR3 is CASSKIIAGFGETQYF. CDR3 nucleotide sequence: TGTGCCAGTAGTAAAATCATAGCGGGTTTTGGAGAGACCCAGTACTTC.

The rearrangement uses TRBV4-3 and TRBJ1-2; possible D gene TRBD1, 6 bases. The CDR3 loop spans 15 amino acids. V lost 5 bases to trimming and J lost 8 bases, with 21 bases between them. The germline V gene has CDR1 LGHNA and CDR2 YSLEER. In DNA form, the CDR3 reads TGCGCCAGCAGCTTTAAAGGGGGAGGGCAGGAAGGCTACACCTTC. This translates into CASSFKGGGQEGYTF.

The J gene is TRBJ1-1, the V gene TRBV7-3, with a possible D match to TRBD1 (5 bases). The length of the CDR3 is 14 residues. CDR1 is SGHTA, CDR2 FQGTGA, per germline. Trimming shortened V by 1 base and J by 4 bases, and 10 bases separated the two germline ends. CDR3 region: CASSLKVGGTEAFF. The DNA of the CDR3 is TGTGCCAGCAGCTTAAAAGTTGGGGGCACTGAAGCTTTCTTT.

J is TRBJ1-5 and V is TRBV9, with D maybe TRBD1 (5 bases). Trimming took 3 bases from V and 2 from J, leaving 15 bases between them. The length of the CDR3 is 16 residues. From germline, CDR1 is SGDLS and CDR2 YYNGEE. The CDR3 loop is CASSDRRGIGNQPQHF. In DNA, the CDR3 is TGTGCCAGCAGCGACAGGAGAGGGATCGGCAATCAGCCCCAGCATTTT.

V is TRBV29-1 and J is TRBJ1-2; TRBD1 is a possible D gene (5 bases). CDR1 is SQVTM, CDR2 ANQGSEA, per germline. The V and J ends lost 1 base and 6 bases respectively, with 9 bases between them. The CDR3 runs to 12 residues. DNA of the CDR3: TGCAGCGTTGAAGTTTTCAGGGATGGCTACACCTTC. It specifies CSVEVFRDGYTF.

The rearrangement uses TRBV6-6 and TRBJ1-1; D is unclear. This CDR3 is 12 amino acids long. Trimming shortened V by 2 bases and J by 3 bases, and 4 bases separated the two germline ends. Germline V gene sequence: CDR1 MNHNY, CDR2 SVGAGI (reference sequence). This CDR3 is CASSYADTEAFF. CDR3 coding DNA: TGTGCCAGCAGTTACGCGGACACTGAAGCTTTCTTT.

The count of this clone is one. V and J are TRBV18 and TRBJ2-7; 10 positions agree with TRBD2. The V gene end was trimmed by 2 bases and the J gene end by 9 bases; junction bases not matched to a gene: 7. The CDR3 has 14 residues. Germline CDR1 is KGHSH and CDR2 is LQKENI. CDR3 sequence (DNA): TGTGCCAGCTCACCAACTAGCGGGGTAGCAGCGCAGTACTTC. This translates into CASSPTSGVAAQYF.

The genes are TRBV6-5 and TRBJ2-7, with 8 bases identical to TRBD1. The CDR3 is 15 amino acids. Per germline, CDR1 MNHEY and CDR2 SVGAGI. Trimming removed 3 bases from V and 5 bases from J; junction bases left unmatched: 9. The CDR3 here is CASSYDRAGGHEQYF. The CDR3 DNA reads as TGTGCCAGCAGTTATGACCGGGCAGGGGGCCACGAGCAGTACTTC.